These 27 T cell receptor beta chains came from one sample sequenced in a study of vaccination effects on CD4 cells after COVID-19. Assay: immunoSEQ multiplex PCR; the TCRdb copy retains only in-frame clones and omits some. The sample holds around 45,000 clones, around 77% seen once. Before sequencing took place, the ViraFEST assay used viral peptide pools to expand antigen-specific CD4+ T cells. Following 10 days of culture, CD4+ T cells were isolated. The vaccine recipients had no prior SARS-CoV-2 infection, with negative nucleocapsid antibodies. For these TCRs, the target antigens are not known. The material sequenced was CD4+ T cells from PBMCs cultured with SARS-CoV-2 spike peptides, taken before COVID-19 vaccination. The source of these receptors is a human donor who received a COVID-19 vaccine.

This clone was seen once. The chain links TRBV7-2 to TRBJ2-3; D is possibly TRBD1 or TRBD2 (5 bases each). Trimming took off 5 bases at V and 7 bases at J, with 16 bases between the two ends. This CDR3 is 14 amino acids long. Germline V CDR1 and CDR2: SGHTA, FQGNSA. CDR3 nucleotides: TGTGCCAGCAGCCAAACCGGGACCCCCAATACGCAGTATTTT. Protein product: CASSQTGTPNTQYF.

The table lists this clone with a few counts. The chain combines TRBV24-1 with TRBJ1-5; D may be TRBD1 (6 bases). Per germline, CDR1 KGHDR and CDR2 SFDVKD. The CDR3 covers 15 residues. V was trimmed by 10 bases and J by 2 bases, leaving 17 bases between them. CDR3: CATGQAGDRNQPQHF. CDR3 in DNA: TGTGCCACGGGTCAGGCAGGGGATCGCAATCAGCCCCAGCATTTT.

In nucleotides, the CDR3 is TGTGCCAGCAGCTCTTGGGACACAGATACGCAGTATTTT. Amino acids: CASSSWDTDTQYF. The genes are TRBV7-2 and TRBJ2-3; D gene unclear. Germline-derived CDR1 and CDR2 are SGHTA and FQGNSA. The V end lost 4 bases, the J end lost 2 bases, and 7 bases lay between the germline ends. There are 13 residues in the CDR3.

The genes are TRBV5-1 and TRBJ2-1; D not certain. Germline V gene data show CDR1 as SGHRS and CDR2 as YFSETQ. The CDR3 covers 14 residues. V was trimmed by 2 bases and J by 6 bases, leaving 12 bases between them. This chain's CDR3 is CASSLMITGNEQFF. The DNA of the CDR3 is TGCGCCAGCAGCTTAATGATAACGGGCAATGAGCAGTTCTTC.

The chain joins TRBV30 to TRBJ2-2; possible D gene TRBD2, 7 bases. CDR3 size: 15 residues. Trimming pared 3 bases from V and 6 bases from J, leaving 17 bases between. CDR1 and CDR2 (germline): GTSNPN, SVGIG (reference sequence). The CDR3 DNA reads TGTGCCTGGAGGTCTGCGGGGGAGGGGGCCGGGGAGCTGTTTTTT. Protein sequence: CAWRSAGEGAGELFF.

CDR3 in amino acids: CAFDSGNTIYF. CDR3 sequence (DNA): TGTGCCTTTGACAGCGGAAACACCATATATTTT. The chain is built from TRBV30 and TRBJ1-3; D is possibly TRBD1 (5 bases). CDR3 length equals 11 residues. V lost 7 bases to trimming and J lost 4 bases, with 8 bases between them. Germline V gives CDR1 GTSNPN, CDR2 SVGIG (reference sequence).

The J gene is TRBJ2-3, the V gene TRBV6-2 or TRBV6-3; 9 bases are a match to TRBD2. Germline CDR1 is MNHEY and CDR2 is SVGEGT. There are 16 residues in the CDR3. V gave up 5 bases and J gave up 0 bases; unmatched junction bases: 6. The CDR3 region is CASSPTGLASTDTQYF. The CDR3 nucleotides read TGTGCCAGCAGTCCCACGGGACTAGCAAGCACAGATACGCAGTATTTT.

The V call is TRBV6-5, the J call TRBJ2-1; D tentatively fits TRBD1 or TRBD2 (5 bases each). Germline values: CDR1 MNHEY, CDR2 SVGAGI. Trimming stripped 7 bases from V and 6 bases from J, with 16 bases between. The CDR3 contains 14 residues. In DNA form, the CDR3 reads TGTGCCAGCATTCCACCGGGGACCCCCAATGAGCAGTTCTTC. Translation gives CASIPPGTPNEQFF.

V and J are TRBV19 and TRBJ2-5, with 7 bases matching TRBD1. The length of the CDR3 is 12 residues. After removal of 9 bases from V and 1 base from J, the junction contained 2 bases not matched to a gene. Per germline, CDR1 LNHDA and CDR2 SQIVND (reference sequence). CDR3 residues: CASRQGQETQYF. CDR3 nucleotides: TGTGCCAGCAGACAGGGCCAAGAGACCCAGTACTTC.

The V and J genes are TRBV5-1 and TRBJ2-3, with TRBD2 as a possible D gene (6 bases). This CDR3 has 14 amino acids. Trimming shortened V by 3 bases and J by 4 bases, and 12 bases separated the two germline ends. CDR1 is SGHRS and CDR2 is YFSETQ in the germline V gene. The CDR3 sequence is CASSWTIMADTQYF. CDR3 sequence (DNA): TGCGCCAGCAGCTGGACTATCATGGCAGATACGCAGTATTTT.

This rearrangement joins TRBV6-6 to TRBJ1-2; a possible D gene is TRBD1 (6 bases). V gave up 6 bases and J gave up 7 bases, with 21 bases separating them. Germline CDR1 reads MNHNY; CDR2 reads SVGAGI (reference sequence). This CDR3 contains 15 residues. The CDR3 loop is CASRNRDIGTSGYTF. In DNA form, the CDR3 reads TGTGCCAGCAGGAACCGGGACATAGGTACCAGTGGCTACACCTTC.

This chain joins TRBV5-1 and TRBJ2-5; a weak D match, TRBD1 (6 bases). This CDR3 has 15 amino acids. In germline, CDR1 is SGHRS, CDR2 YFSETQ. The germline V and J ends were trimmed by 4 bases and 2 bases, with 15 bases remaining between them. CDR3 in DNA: TGCGCCAGCAGCGAAAAGGGACAAAGTCAAGAGACCCAGTACTTC. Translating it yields CASSEKGQSQETQYF.

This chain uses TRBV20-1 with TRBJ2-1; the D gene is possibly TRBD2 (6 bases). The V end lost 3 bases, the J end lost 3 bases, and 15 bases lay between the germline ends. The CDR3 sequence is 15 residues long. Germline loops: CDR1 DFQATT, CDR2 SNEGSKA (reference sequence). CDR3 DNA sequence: TGCAGTGCTAGTGATCTGGGACTCGACTACAATGAGCAGTTCTTC. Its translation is CSASDLGLDYNEQFF.

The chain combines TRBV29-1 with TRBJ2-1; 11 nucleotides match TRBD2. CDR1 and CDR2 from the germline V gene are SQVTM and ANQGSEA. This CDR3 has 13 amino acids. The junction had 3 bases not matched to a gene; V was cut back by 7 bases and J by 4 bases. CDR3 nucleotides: TGCAGCGCTTGGACTAGCGGGTACAATGAGCAGTTCTTC. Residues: CSAWTSGYNEQFF.

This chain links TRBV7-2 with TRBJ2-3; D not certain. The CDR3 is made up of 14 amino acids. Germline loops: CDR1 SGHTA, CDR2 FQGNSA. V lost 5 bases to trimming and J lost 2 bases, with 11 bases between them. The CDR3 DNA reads TGTGCCAGCAGCATCACACGGCTCACAGATACGCAGTATTTT. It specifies CASSITRLTDTQYF.

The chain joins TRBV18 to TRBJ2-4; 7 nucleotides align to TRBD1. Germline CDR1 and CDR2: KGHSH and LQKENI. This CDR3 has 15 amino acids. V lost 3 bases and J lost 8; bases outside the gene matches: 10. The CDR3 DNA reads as TGTGCCAGCTCACCCCCCCAGGGGGTCGCGGACATTCAGTACTTC. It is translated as CASSPPQGVADIQYF.

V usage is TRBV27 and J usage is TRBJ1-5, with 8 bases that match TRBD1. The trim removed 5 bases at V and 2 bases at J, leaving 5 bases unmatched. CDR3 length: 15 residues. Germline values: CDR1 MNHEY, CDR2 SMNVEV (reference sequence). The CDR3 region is CASSPQGVGNQPQHF. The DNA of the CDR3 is TGTGCCAGCAGTCCACAGGGGGTTGGCAATCAGCCCCAGCATTTT.

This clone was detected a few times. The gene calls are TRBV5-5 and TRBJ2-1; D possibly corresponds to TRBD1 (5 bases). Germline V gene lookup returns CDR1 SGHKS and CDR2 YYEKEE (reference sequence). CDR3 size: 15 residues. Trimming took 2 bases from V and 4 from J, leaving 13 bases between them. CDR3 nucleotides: TGTGCCAGCAGCTTAATGACAGTGGGATACAATGAGCAGTTCTTC. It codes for CASSLMTVGYNEQFF. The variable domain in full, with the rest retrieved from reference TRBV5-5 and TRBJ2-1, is DAGVTQSPTHLIKTRGQQVTLRCSPISGHKSVSWYQQVLGQGPQFIFQYYEKEERGRGNFPDRFSARQFPNYSSELNVNALLLGDSALYLCASSLMTVGYNEQFFGPGTRLTVL.

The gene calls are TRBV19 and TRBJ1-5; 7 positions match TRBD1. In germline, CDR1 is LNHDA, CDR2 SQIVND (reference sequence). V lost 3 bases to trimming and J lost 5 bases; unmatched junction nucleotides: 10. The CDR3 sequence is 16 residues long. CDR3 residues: CASSIQSGQIYQPQHF. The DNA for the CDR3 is TGTGCCAGTAGTATCCAGTCGGGACAGATTTATCAGCCCCAGCATTTT.

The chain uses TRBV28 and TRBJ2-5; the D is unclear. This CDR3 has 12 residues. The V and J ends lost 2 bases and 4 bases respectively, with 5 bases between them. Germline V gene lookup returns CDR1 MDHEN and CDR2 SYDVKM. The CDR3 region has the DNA TGTGCCAGCAGTTTAACGGTAGAGACCCAGTACTTC. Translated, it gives CASSLTVETQYF.

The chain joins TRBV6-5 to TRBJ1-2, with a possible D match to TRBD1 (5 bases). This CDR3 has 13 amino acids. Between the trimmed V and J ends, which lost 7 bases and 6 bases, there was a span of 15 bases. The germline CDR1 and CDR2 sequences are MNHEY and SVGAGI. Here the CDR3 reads CASNARGVNGYTF. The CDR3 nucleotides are TGTGCCAGCAACGCCCGGGGGGTTAATGGCTACACCTTC.

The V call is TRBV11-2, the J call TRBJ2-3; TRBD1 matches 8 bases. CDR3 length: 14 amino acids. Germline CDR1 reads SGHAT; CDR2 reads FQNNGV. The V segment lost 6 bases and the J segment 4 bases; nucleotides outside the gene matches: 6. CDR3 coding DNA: TGTGCCAGCAGGGGACAGGCCGGTCCAGATACGCAGTATTTT. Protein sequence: CASRGQAGPDTQYF.

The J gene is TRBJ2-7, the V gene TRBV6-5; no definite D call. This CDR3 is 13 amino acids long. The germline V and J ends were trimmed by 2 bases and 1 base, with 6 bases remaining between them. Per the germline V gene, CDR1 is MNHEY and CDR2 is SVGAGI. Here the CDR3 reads CASSYMGSYEQYV. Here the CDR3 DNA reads TGTGCCAGCAGTTACATGGGGTCCTACGAGCAGTACGTC.

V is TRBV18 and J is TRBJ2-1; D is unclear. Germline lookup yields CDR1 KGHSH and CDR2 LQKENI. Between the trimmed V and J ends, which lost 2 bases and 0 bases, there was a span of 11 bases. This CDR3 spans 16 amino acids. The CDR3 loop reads CASSPKAPSSYNEQFF. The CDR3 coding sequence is TGTGCCAGCTCACCAAAGGCCCCAAGCTCCTACAATGAGCAGTTCTTC.

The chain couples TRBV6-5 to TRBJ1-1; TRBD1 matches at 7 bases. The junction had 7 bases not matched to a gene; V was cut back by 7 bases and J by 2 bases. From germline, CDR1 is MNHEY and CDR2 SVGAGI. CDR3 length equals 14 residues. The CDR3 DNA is TGTGCCAGCATCCCGGACAGGTTTAACACTGAAGCTTTCTTT. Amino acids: CASIPDRFNTEAFF.

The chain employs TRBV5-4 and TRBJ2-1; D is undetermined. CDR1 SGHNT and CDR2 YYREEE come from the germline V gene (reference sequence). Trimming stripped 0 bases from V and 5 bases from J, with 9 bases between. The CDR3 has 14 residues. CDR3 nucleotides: TGTGCCAGCAGCTTGGTTCTAGGCGACAATGAGCAGTTCTTC. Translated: CASSLVLGDNEQFF.

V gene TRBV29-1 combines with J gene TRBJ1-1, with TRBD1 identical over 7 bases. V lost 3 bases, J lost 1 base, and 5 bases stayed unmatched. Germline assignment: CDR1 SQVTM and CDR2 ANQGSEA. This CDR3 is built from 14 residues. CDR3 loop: CSVDTTGANTEAFF. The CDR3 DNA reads TGCAGCGTTGATACCACAGGGGCGAACACTGAAGCTTTCTTT.